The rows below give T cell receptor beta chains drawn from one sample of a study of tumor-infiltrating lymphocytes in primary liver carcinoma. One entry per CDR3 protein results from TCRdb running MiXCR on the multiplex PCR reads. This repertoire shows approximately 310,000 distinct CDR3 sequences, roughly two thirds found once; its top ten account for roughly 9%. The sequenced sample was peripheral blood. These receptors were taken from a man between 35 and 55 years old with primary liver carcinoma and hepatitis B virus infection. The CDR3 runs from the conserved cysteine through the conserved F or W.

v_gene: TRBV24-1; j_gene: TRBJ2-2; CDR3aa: CVTTPGTGELFF
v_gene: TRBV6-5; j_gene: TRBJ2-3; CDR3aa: CASSLSGTSTDTQYF
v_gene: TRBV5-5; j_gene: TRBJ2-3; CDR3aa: CASSRGQVVSSTDTQYF
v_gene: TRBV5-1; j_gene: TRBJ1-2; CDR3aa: CASSSNQGGYGYTF
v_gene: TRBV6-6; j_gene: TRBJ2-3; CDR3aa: CASSYLDIVSGRATDTQYF
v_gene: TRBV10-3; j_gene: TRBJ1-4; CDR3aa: CAISEGSDAEKLFF
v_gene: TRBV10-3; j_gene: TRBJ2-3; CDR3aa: CAISLGSTDTLYF
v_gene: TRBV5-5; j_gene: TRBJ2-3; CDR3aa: CASSQGGRGYTDTQYF
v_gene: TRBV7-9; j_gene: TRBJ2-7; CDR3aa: CASSLGGLYEQYF
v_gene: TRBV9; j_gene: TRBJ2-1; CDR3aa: CASSVLSDRGHGEQFF
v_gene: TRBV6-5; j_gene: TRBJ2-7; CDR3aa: CASSYSAGSSHEQYF
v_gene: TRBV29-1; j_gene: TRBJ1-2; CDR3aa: CSVREGYYAYTF
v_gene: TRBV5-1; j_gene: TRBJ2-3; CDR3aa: CASSLATSGSGEDTQYF
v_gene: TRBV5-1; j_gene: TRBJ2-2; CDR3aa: CASSSWTSVGPGELFF
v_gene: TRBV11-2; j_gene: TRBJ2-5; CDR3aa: CASSLGLATGTETHHF
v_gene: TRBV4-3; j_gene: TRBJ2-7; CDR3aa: CASSQWTTVKEQYF
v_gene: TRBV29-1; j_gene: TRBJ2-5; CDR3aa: CSVERDETQYF
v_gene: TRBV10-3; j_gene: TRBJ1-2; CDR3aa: CAISEQVLEGYTF
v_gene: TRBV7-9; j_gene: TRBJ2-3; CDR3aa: CASSRPTSSADTQYF
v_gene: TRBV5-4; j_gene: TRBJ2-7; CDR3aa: CASSRTGVGNEQYF
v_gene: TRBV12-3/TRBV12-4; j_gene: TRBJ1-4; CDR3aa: CASSPEGRTNEKLFF
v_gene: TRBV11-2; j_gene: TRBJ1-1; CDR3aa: CTSSWAWARSNTEAFF
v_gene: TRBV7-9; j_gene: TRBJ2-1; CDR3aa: CASSLELAFNEQFF
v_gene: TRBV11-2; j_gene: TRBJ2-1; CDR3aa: CAISSSQTSNEQFF
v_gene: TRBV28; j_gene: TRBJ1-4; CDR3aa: CASWDAVNEKLFF
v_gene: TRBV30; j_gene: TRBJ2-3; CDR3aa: CAWSGTSGRTDTQYF
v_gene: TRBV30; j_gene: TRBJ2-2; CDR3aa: CAWNGQNTGELFF
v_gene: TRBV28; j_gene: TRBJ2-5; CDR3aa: CASSPTSGRVAETQYF
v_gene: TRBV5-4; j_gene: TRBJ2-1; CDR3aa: CASRNSGSNLIGQFF
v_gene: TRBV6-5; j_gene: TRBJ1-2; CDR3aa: CASSVTSEHGTYGYTF
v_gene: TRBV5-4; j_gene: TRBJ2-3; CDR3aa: CVSSPNRARTGSTDTQYF
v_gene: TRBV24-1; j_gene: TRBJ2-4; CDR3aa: CATRGDTEAKNIQYF
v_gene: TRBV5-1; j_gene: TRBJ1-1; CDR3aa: CASSPRDREVTEAFF
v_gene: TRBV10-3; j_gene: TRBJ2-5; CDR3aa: CAISPGTGYHETQYF
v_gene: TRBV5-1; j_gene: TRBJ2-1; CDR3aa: CASSLTSWNEQFF
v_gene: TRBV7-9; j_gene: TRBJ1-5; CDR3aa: CASSLGTTEPQHF
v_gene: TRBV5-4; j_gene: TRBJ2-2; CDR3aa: CASSVAQGGGTGNLFF
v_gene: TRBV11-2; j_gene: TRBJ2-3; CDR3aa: CASSLAQGGLHTQYF
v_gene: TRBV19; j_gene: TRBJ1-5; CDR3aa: CASGPGPQHF
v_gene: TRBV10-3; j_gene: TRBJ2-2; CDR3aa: CAVSSRMTSPNTGELFF
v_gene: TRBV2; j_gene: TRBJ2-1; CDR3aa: CASSRDRGLNEQFF
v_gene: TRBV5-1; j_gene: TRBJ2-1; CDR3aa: CASSFRGVLGLAGNEQFF
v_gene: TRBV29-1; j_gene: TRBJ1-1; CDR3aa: CSVAGRWGMNTKAFF
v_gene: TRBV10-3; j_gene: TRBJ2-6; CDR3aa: CAISRQGGHGANVLTF
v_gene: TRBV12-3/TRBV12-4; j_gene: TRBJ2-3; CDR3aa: CASSRSDTQYF
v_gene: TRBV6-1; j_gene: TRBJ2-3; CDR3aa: CASSVSAGTGTDTQYF
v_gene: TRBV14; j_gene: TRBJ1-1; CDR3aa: CASSQIPQGRAFF
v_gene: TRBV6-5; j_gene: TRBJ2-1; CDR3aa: CASSNRGNEQFF
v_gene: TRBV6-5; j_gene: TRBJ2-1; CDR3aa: CASSRGQGNSGGTYFF
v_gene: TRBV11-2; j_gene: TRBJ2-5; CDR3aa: CASSPNQGFGAQYF